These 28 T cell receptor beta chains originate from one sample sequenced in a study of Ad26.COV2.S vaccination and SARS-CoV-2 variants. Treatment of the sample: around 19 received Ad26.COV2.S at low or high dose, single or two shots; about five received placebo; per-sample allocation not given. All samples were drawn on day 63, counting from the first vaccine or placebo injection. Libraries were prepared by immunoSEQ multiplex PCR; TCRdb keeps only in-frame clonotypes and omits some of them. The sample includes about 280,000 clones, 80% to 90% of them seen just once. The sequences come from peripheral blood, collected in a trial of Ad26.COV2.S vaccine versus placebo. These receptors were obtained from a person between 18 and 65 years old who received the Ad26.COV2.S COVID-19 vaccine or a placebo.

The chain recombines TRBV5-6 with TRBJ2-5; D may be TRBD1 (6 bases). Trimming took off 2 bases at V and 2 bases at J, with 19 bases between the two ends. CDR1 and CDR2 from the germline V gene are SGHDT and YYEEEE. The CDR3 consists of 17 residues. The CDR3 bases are TGTGCCAGCAGCTTATTGTATGAGGGGACAAATCAAGAGACCCAGTACTTC. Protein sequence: CASSLLYEGTNQETQYF.

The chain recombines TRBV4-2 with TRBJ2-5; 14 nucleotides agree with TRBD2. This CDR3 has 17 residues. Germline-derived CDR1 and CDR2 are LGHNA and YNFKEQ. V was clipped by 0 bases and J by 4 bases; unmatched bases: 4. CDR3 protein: CASSQEEGTSGRETQYF. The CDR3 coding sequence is TGTGCCAGCAGCCAAGAGGAAGGGACTAGCGGGAGAGAGACCCAGTACTTC.

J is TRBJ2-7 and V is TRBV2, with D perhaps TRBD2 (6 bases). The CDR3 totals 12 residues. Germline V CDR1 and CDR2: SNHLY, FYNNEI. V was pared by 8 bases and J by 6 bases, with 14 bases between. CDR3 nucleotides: TGTGCCAGCTCCGGGGGAGTCGGCGAGCAGTACTTC. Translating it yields CASSGGVGEQYF.

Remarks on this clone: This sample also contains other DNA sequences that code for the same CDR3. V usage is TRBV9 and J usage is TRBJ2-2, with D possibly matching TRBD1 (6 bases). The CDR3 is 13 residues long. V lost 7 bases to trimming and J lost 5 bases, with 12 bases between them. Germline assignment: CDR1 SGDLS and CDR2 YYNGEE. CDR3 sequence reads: CASDRGGTGELFF. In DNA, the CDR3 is TGTGCCAGCGATCGAGGGGGAACCGGGGAGCTGTTTTTT.

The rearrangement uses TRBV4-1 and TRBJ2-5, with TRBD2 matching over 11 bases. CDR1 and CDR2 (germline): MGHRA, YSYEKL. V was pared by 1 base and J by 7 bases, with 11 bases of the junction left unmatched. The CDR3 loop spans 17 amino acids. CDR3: CASSQALLAGATWTQYF. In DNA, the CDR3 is TGCGCCAGCAGCCAAGCCTTACTAGCGGGAGCTACATGGACCCAGTACTTC.

CDR3 bases: TGTGCCAGTAGTATAGGCGGAGACAGGGGGGAGACCCAGTACTTC. Amino acid sequence: CASSIGGDRGETQYF. The chain recombines TRBV19 with TRBJ2-5, with TRBD1 matching 9 bases. Trimming cost V 1 base and J 5 bases; bases outside gene matches: 5. Germline CDR1 reads LNHDA; CDR2 reads SQIVND (reference sequence). The CDR3 is made up of 15 amino acids.

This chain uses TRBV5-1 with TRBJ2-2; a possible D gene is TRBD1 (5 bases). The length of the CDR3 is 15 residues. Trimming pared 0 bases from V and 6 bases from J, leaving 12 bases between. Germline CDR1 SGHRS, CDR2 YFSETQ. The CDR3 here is CASSLEAGRAGELFF. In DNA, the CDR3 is TGCGCCAGCAGCTTGGAAGCAGGGCGAGCCGGGGAGCTGTTTTTT.

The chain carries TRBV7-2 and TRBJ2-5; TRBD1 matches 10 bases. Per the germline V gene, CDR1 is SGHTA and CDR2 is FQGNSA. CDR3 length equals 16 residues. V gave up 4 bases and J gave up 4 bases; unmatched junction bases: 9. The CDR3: CASSSTTGGIGETQYF. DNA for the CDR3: TGTGCCAGCAGCTCCACGACAGGGGGCATCGGAGAGACCCAGTACTTC.

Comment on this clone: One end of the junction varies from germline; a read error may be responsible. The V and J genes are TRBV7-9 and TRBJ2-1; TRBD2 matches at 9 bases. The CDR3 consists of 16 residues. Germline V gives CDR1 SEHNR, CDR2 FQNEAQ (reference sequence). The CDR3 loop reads CASSLVGAGGYDEQFF. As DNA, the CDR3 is TGTGCCAGCAGCTTAGTAGGAGCGGGGGGCTACGATGAGCAGTTCTTC.

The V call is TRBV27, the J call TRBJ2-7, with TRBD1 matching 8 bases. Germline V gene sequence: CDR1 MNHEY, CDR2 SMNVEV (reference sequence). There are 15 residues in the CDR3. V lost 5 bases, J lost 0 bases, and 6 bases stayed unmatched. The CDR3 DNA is TGTGCCAGCAGTCGCGGACAGGGCCTCTCCTACGAGCAGTACTTC. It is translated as CASSRGQGLSYEQYF.

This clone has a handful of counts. The CDR3 nucleotides are TGTGCCAGCAGCTTTGGACAGACCTACGAGCAGTACTTC. Translated: CASSFGQTYEQYF. This chain links TRBV7-8 with TRBJ2-7, with D maybe TRBD1 (6 bases). V gave up 3 bases and J gave up 2 bases, with 8 bases separating them. The CDR3 runs to 13 residues. Germline CDR1 SGHVS, CDR2 FQNEAQ.

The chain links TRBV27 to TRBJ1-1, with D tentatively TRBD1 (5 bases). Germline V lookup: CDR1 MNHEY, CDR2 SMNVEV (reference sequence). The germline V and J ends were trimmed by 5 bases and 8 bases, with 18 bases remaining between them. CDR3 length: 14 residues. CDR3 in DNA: TGTGCCAGCAGTCAGCATGGGGGGGGAGCGGAAGCTTTCTTT. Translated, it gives CASSQHGGGAEAFF.

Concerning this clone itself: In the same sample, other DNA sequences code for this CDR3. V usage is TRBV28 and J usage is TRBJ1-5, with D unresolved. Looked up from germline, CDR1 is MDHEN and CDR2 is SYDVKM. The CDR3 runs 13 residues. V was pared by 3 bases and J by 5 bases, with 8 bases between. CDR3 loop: CASSFPTDQPQHF. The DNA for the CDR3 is TGTGCCAGCAGTTTCCCGACGGATCAGCCCCAGCATTTT.

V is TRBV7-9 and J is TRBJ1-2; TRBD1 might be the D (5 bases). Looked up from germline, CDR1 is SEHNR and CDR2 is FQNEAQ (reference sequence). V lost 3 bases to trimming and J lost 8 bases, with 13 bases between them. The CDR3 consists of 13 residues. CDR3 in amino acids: CASSLGRARGYTF. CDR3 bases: TGTGCCAGCAGCTTGGGCAGGGCCCGAGGCTACACCTTC.

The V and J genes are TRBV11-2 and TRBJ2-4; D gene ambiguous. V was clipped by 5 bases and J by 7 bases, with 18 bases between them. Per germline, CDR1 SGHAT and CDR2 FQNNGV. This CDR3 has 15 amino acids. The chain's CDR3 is CASSHPLGQGNIQYF. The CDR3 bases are TGTGCCAGCAGCCACCCCCTTGGGCAAGGGAACATTCAGTACTTC.

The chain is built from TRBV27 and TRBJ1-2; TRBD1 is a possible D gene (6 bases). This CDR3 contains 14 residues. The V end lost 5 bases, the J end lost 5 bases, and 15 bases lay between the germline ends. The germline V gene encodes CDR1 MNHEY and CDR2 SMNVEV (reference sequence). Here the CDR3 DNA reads TGTGCCAGCAGTGCTCGACAGGCACTTTATGGCTACACCTTC. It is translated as CASSARQALYGYTF.

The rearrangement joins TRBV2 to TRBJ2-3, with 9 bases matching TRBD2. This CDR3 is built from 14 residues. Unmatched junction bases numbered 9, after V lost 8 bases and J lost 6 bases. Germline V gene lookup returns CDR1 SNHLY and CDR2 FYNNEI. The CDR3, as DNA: TGTGCCAGCGGGGGAGCGGGGGGCGCGGATACGCAGTATTTT. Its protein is CASGGAGGADTQYF.

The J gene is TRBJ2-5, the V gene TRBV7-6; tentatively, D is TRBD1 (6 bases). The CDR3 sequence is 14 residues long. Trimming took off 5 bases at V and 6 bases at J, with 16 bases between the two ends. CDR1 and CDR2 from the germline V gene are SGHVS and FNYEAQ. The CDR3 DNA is TGTGCCAGCAGCGCCGGCCCCGGGGACAAGACCCAGTACTTC. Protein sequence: CASSAGPGDKTQYF.

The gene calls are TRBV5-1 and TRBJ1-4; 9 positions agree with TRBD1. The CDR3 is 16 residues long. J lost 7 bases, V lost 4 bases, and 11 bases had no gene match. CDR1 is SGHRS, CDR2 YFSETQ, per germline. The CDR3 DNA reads TGCGCCAGCAGCCGGGGGTACAGGGGGCTCGGTGAAAAACTGTTTTTT. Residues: CASSRGYRGLGEKLFF. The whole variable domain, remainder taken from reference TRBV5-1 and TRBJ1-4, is KAGVTQTPRYLIKTRGQQVTLSCSPISGHRSVSWYQQTPGQGLQFLFEYFSETQRNKGNFPGRFSGRQFSNSRSEMNVSTLELGDSALYLCASSRGYRGLGEKLFFGSGTQLSVL.

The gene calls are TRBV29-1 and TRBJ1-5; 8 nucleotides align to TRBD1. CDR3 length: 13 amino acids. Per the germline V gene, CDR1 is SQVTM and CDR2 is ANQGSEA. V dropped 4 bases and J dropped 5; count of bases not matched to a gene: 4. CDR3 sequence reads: CSVGQGADQPQHF. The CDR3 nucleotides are TGCAGCGTTGGGCAGGGGGCCGATCAGCCCCAGCATTTT. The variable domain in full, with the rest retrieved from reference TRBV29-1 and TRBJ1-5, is SAVISQKPSRDICQRGTSLTIQCQVDSQVTMMFWYRQQPGQSLTLIATANQGSEATYESGFVIDKFPISRPNLTFSTLTVSNMSPEDSSIYLCSVGQGADQPQHFGDGTRLSIL.

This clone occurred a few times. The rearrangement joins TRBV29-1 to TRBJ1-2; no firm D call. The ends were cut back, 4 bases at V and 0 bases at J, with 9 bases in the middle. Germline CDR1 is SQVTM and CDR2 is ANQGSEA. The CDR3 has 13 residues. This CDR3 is CSVVARANYGYTF. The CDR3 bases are TGCAGCGTTGTGGCCAGAGCTAACTATGGCTACACCTTC.

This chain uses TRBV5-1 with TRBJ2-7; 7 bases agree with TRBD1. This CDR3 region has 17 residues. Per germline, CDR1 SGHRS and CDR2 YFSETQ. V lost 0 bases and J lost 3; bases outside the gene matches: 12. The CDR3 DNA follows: TGCGCCAGCAGCTTGGCCCTTCAGGGGGTAGGGCTCTACGAGCAGTACTTC. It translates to CASSLALQGVGLYEQYF.

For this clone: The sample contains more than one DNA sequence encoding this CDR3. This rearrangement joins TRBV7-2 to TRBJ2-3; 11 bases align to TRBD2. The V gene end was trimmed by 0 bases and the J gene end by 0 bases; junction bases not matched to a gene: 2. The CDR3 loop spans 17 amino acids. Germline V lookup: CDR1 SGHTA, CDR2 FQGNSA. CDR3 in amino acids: CASSLAGTSGSTDTQYF. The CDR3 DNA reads TGTGCCAGCAGCTTAGCGGGGACTAGCGGTAGCACAGATACGCAGTATTTT.

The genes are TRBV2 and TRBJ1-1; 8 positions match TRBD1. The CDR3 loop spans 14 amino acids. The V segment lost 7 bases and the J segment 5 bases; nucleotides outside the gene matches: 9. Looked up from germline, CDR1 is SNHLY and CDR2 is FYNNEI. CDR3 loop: CASNGQGLRTEAFF. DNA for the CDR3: TGTGCCAGCAATGGACAGGGTTTACGGACTGAAGCTTTCTTT.

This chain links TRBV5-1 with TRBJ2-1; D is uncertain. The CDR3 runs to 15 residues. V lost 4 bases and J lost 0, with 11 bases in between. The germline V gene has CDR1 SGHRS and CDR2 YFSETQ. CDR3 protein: CASSTDTDSYNEQFF. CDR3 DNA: TGCGCCAGCAGCACCGACACTGACTCCTACAATGAGCAGTTCTTC.

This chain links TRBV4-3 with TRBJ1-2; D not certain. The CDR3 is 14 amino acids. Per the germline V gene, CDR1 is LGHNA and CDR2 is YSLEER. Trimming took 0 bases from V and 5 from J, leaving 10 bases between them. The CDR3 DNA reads TGCGCCAGCAGCCAAGAAGGAGGGAGGTATGGCTACACCTTC. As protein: CASSQEGGRYGYTF.

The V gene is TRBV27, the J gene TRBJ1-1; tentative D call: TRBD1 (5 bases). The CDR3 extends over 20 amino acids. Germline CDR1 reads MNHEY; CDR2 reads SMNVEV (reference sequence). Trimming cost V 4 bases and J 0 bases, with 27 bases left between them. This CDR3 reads CASSSPSELTAFFMNTEAFF. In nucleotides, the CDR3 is TGTGCCAGCAGTTCTCCTTCCGAACTGACAGCCTTCTTCATGAACACTGAAGCTTTCTTT.

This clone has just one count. CDR3 region: CASSQDGGFKETQYF. DNA for the CDR3: TGTGCCAGCAGCCAAGACGGCGGTTTCAAGGAGACCCAGTACTTC. The rearrangement joins TRBV3-1 (or the pseudogene TRBV3-2) to TRBJ2-5; the D is unclear. Germline-derived CDR1 and CDR2 are LGHDT and YNNKEL (reference sequence). CDR3 length: 15 amino acids. V lost 0 bases to trimming and J lost 5 bases, with 13 bases between them.